A selection of T cell receptor beta chains follows, all from one sample in a study of beta chain features in type 1 diabetes. The protocol was immunoSEQ multiplex PCR, while the TCRdb copy is restricted to in-frame clones and leaves out a portion. Of about 59,000 clones in the sample, about 55% were seen once. Sequencing was performed on Tregs from blood. These TCRs come from a woman aged 18-35 years in good health. Both conserved end residues are part of each CDR3. A D gene is named only where the DNA matches it firmly. Clone size is stated in some rows and not others, as once, few, many or a class when expanded.

clone_size j_call v_call d_call cdr3_nt cdr3_aa
- TRBJ1-2 TRBV6-1 TRBD1 TGTGCCAGCAGAACTCCGGGACAGGGCCTCTATGGCTACACCTTC CASRTPGQGLYGYTF
- TRBJ2-7 TRBV6-5 TRBD1 TGTGCCAGCAGTACCTCGGGACAGGGGTCCTACGAGCAGTACTTC CASSTSGQGSYEQYF
- TRBJ2-7 TRBV7-2 TRBD2 TGTGCCAGCAGCTTTGCGAGCGGGGGGGTTTACCCCTACGAGCAGTACTTC CASSFASGGVYPYEQYF
- TRBJ1-6 TRBV2 - TGTGCCAGCAGTGAAGTGGCCGTTAATTCACCCCTCCACTTT CASSEVAVNSPLHF
once TRBJ2-7 TRBV7-6 - TGTGCCAGCAGCTTAGGTTTCGGAGCCTACGAGCAGTACTTC CASSLGFGAYEQYF
few TRBJ1-4 TRBV18 TRBD1 TGTGCCAGCTCACCTTGGACAGGGAAGAATGAAAAACTGTTTTTT CASSPWTGKNEKLFF
- TRBJ2-1 TRBV29-1 TRBD2 TGCAGCGTTGATTTGACTAGCGGGAGACCTTCTTATAATGAGCAGTTCTTC CSVDLTSGRPSYNEQFF
- TRBJ1-5 TRBV2 - TGTGCCAGCAGTAGGGAGGGCGCCTATAGCAATCAGCCCCAGCATTTT CASSREGAYSNQPQHF
- TRBJ1-1 TRBV27 - TGTGCCAGCAGTTTACGGCCAGGCACAAACACTGAAGCTTTCTTT CASSLRPGTNTEAFF
many TRBJ2-2 TRBV7-2 TRBD1 TGTGCCAGCAGTGAGGACAGGGGGGGGTTGCACACCGGGGAGCTGTTTTTT CASSEDRGGLHTGELFF
few TRBJ2-7 TRBV11-2 TRBD1 TGTGCCAGCAGCTTAGTAGTGGGACAGGGTTACGAGCAGTACTTC CASSLVVGQGYEQYF
few TRBJ1-5 TRBV25-1 TRBD1 TGTGCCAGCAGTGAAGAGGGGGCGCCGGGCAATCAGCCCCAGCATTTT CASSEEGAPGNQPQHF
- TRBJ1-5 TRBV18 - TGTGCCAGCTCAGACAGTAGCAATCAGCCCCAGCATTTT CASSDSSNQPQHF
- TRBJ2-3 TRBV13 TRBD2 TGTGCCAGCAGCCCACCTGGGCGGGGGGATACGCAGTATTTT CASSPPGRGDTQYF
- TRBJ1-2 TRBV5-1 - TGCGCCAGCAGCTTCGATGGAGTTAGGAACACCTTC CASSFDGVRNTF
- TRBJ1-1 TRBV5-1 TRBD1 TGCGCCAGCAGCTTGGGGGACAGGGTAGGAGCTGAAGCTTTCTTT CASSLGDRVGAEAFF
- TRBJ1-2 TRBV29-1 - TGCAGCGCCGACTATGGCTACACCTTC CSADYGYTF
few TRBJ2-4 TRBV5-1 - TGCGCCAGCAGCTTGGGCACAGGCATTCAGTACTTC CASSLGTGIQYF
- TRBJ2-3 TRBV2 TRBD2 TGTGCCAGCAGCCTACTAGCGGGAGCTACAGATACGCAGTATTTT CASSLLAGATDTQYF
- TRBJ2-2 TRBV10-3 TRBD1 TGTGCCATCAGTGCCCCAACGACAGGGGCCGGGGAGCTGTTTTTT CAISAPTTGAGELFF
- TRBJ2-5 TRBV23-1 - TGCGCCAGCAGTCAATCCTCGAGTAGAGATAGAAAAGAGACCCAGTACTTC CASSQSSSRDRKETQYF
- TRBJ2-3 TRBV2 TRBD1 TGTGCCAGCAGCCTCCGGGGACAGGGTGGTACGCAGTATTTT CASSLRGQGGTQYF
- TRBJ2-5 TRBV5-1 - TGCGCCAGCAGTACAGGCCCCCAAGAGACCCAGTACTTC CASSTGPQETQYF
- TRBJ1-2 TRBV29-1 - TGCAGCGCTACAGACGGCTCCTTCTATGGCTACACCTTC CSATDGSFYGYTF
- TRBJ1-2 TRBV10-3 TRBD1 TGTGCCATCAGTTCGGACAGGGACCCCTATGGCTACACCTTC CAISSDRDPYGYTF
- TRBJ2-2 TRBV9 TRBD1 TGTGCCAGCAGCGTAGGTTTGTCAGGGGGCACCGGGGAGCTGTTTTTT CASSVGLSGGTGELFF
few TRBJ1-2 TRBV18 TRBD1 TGTGCCAGCTCACCGCTGGGACAGGGGACTTTTGATGGCTACACCTTC CASSPLGQGTFDGYTF
- TRBJ2-3 TRBV7-3 - TGTGCCAGCAGCTTAAACAGGGCCACAGATACGCAGTATTTT CASSLNRATDTQYF